This T cell receptor (beta chain) was captured in a study of low-dose radiotherapy and immunotherapy resistance in tumors. Whole-study context: Treatment of Cohort 1 consisted of 0.5 Gy per fraction every 2 weeks, adding up to 6.5 Gy. On an every-two-weeks schedule, patients received intravenous nivolumab 240 mg, along with ipilimumab 1 mg/kg every six weeks. Intravenous cyclophosphamide 200 mg/m2 was given every two weeks, one day before radiation and immunotherapy.

Regarding time point: after trial treatment. Described treatment: LDRT plus nivolumab, ipilimumab, low-dose cyclophosphamide and aspirin (RACIN trial). As their treatment, donors received nivolumab, ipilimumab, aspirin, low-dose cyclophosphamide and low-dose radiotherapy. Covering alpha and beta chains, TRAV- and TRBV-specific primers were used for the first-strand cDNA. TCRs were amplified for approximately 21 PCR cycles with a constant-region primer and V-primer adapter. TCRdb reanalysed the reads using MiXCR and keeps one entry per CDR3 protein. The data contain under 70,000 distinct CDR3 sequences, about 25% of them seen just once; the ten biggest clones take up 6.5% to 7%. A note on this clonotype: This sequence is one base from a far larger clone and is likely a read error.

The CDR3 runs to 14 residues. Trimming took off 10 bases at V and 7 bases at J, with 21 bases between the two ends. CDR1 SGHDT and CDR2 YYEEEE come from the germline V gene. Sequenced here: PBMCs, sampled after low-dose radiotherapy plus immunotherapy. The receptor comes from a male donor with prostate cancer. The V call is TRBV5-6, the J call TRBJ1-5, with D perhaps TRBD1 (5 bases). CDR3 DNA: TGTGCCCGTAGTATTGGAGCAGGGATGCAGCCCCAGCATTTT. As protein: CARSIGAGMQPQHF.